A selection of T cell receptor beta chains follows, all from one sample in a study of shared clonotypes between healthy human individuals. TCRdb's copy holds only in-frame clones and misses some; the assay was immunoSEQ multiplex PCR. The sample lists millions of clones; approximately 94% were seen once. The sequenced material came from naive CD8+ T cells sorted from blood. Every receptor here comes from a man younger than 30 in good health. Each CDR3 is given with its conserved first and last residue. Each record gives: CDR3 protein, CDR3 DNA, D gene, clone size, J gene, V gene. A D gene is named only where the DNA matches it firmly. The size of a clone is reported for some rows only, either as once, few or many, or as a class for expanded clones.

CASSVGARGSDEQYF | TGTGCCAGCAGCGTAGGAGCAAGGGGGTCGGACGAGCAGTACTTC | NA | NA | TRBJ2-7 | TRBV9
CASSYSQQNTGELFF | TGTGCCAGCAGTTACTCGCAACAAAACACCGGGGAGCTGTTTTTT | NA | NA | TRBJ2-2 | TRBV6-5
CASNQGHYGYTF | TGTGCCAGCAATCAGGGGCACTATGGCTACACCTTC | NA | NA | TRBJ1-2 | TRBV9
CASSYSIADYEQYF | TGTGCCAGCAGTTACTCGATAGCGGACTACGAGCAGTACTTC | NA | NA | TRBJ2-7 | TRBV6-5
CASSEGLAGGLTTGELFF | TGCGCCAGCAGTGAGGGACTAGCGGGGGGCTTGACCACCGGGGAGCTGTTTTTT | TRBD2 | NA | TRBJ2-2 | TRBV10-2
CASSLSLGYHEQYF | TGTGCCAGCAGTTTATCCTTAGGGTATCACGAGCAGTACTTC | NA | NA | TRBJ2-7 | TRBV27
CALPNEGPSGLTNEKLFF | TGTGCCCTCCCGAATGAAGGGCCAAGCGGGTTAACTAATGAAAAACTGTTTTTT | NA | NA | TRBJ1-4 | TRBV5-3
CASSFGDIRTNTGELFF | TGTGCCAGCAGCTTCGGGGACATCCGAACGAACACCGGGGAGCTGTTTTTT | NA | NA | TRBJ2-2 | TRBV13
CASSQEGGPGVSYEQYF | TGCGCCAGCAGCCAAGAAGGTGGGCCAGGCGTCTCCTACGAGCAGTACTTC | NA | NA | TRBJ2-7 | TRBV4-1
CASSWAGTGRGIYEQYF | TGCGCCAGCAGCTGGGCCGGGACAGGGAGAGGAATATACGAGCAGTACTTC | TRBD1 | NA | TRBJ2-7 | TRBV5-1
CASSLVLETGEQFF | TGTGCCAGTAGCCTCGTGCTCGAGACAGGCGAGCAGTTCTTC | NA | NA | TRBJ2-1 | TRBV19
CASSQDTIGTLTGELFF | TGCGCCAGCAGCCAAGATACAATCGGGACCTTAACCGGGGAGCTGTTTTTT | NA | NA | TRBJ2-2 | TRBV4-1
CASSFGQGGGQPQHF | TGTGCCAGCAGTTTCGGACAGGGCGGGGGGCAGCCCCAGCATTTT | TRBD1 | NA | TRBJ1-5 | TRBV27
CASSPHGDRGSYGYTF | TGTGCCAGCAGTCCACACGGGGACAGGGGGAGTTATGGCTACACCTTC | TRBD1 | NA | TRBJ1-2 | TRBV27
CASRLAGGETQYF | TGTGCCAGCAGACTGGCAGGGGGAGAGACCCAGTACTTC | TRBD1 | NA | TRBJ2-5 | TRBV6-5
CASSGRGTDTQYF | TGCGCCAGCAGCGGCCGAGGAACAGATACGCAGTATTTT | NA | NA | TRBJ2-3 | TRBV5-1
CASSFSEGATEAFF | TGTGCCAGCAGCTTTTCCGAGGGAGCGACTGAAGCTTTCTTT | NA | NA | TRBJ1-1 | TRBV7-9
CASRQQGAQETQYF | TGTGCCAGCAGACAACAGGGGGCCCAAGAGACCCAGTACTTC | TRBD1 | NA | TRBJ2-5 | TRBV28
CASSSGDRIRAGELFF | TGTGCCAGCAGCTCAGGCGACAGGATTAGGGCCGGGGAGCTGTTTTTT | NA | NA | TRBJ2-2 | TRBV13
CASSQDPSGGETQYF | TGCGCCAGCAGCCAAGATCCTAGCGGGGGAGAGACCCAGTACTTC | TRBD2 | NA | TRBJ2-5 | TRBV4-1
CASSYSIENTEAFF | TGTGCCAGCAGTTACTCGATTGAGAACACTGAAGCTTTCTTT | NA | NA | TRBJ1-1 | TRBV6-5
CASSALTGATDTQYF | TGTGCCAGCAGTGCTCTGACAGGGGCCACAGATACGCAGTATTTT | TRBD1 | NA | TRBJ2-3 | TRBV2
CASRTRTGHTLPEGYTF | TGTGCCAGCAGGACTCGGACAGGGCATACCCTCCCCGAGGGCTACACCTTC | TRBD1 | NA | TRBJ1-2 | TRBV6-4
CASSPRGLAAINEQFF | TGTGCCAGCAGCCCGAGAGGACTAGCAGCCATCAATGAGCAGTTCTTC | TRBD2 | NA | TRBJ2-1 | TRBV9
CASSGIGDITEAFF | TGTGCCAGCAGTGGTATAGGGGATATCACTGAAGCTTTCTTT | NA | NA | TRBJ1-1 | TRBV5-6
CATSNGYSGANVLTF | TGTGCCACCAGCAACGGGTACTCTGGGGCCAACGTCCTGACTTTC | NA | NA | TRBJ2-6 | TRBV15
CASSLGVAYEQYF | TGTGCTAGCAGCTTAGGAGTGGCCTACGAGCAGTACTTC | NA | once | TRBJ2-7 | TRBV7-7